This T cell receptor (beta chain) originates from a study of blood T cells in healthy people across ages. Overall study results and limits: More naive CD4+ cells and higher diversity were found in long-lived than in aged donors.

CDR1 and CDR2 from the germline V gene are MNHEY and SVGEGT. The CDR3 has 15 amino acids. It was with a sample-barcoded 5' primer and a J-beta primer mix that a second PCR of roughly 6 to 11 cycles was run. MiXCR, run by TCRdb on the 5' RACE reads, gives a single entry per CDR3 protein. The table lists approximately 700,000 distinct CDR3 sequences, less than 40% of them singletons. Comments on this clonotype: Its antigen is currently unknown. Its ends do not fully match the called genes, so a read error is possible.

Ten milliliters of peripheral blood were drawn from each donor. Material: blood. The sequence derives from a woman over 75 in good health. The rearrangement uses TRBV6-2 or TRBV6-3 and TRBJ1-1; 7 bases agree with TRBD1. CDR3 loop: CASSYPKTGNPEAFF. The CDR3, as DNA: TGTGCCAGCAGTTACCCGAAGACAGGGAACCCTGAAGCTTTCTTT.